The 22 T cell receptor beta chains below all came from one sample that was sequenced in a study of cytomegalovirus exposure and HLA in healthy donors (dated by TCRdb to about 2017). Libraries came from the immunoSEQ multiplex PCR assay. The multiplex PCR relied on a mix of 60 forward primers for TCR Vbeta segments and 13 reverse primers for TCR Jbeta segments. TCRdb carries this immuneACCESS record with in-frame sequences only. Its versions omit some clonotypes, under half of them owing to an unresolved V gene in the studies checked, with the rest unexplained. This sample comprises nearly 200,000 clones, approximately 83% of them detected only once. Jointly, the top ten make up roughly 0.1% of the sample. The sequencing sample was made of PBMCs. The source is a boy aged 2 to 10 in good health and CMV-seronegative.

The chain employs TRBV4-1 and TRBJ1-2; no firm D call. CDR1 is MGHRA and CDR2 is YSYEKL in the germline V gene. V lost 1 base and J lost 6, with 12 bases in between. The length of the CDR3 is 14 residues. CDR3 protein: CASSQAATMDGYTF. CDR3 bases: TGCGCCAGCAGCCAAGCTGCTACGATGGATGGCTACACCTTC.

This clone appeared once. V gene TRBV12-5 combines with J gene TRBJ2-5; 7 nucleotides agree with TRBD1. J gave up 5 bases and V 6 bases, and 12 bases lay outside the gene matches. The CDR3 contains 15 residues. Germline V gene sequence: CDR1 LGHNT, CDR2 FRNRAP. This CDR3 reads CASGRGQLGKETQYF. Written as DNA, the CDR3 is TGTGCTAGTGGACGGGGACAGTTAGGGAAGGAGACCCAGTACTTC.

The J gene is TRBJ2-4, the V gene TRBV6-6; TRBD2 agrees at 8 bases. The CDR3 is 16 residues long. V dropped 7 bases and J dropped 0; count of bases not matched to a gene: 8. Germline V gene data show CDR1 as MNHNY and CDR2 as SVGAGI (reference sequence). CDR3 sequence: CASTPSGGSAKNIQYF. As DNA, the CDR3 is TGTGCCAGCACTCCGAGCGGGGGCTCAGCCAAAAACATTCAGTACTTC.

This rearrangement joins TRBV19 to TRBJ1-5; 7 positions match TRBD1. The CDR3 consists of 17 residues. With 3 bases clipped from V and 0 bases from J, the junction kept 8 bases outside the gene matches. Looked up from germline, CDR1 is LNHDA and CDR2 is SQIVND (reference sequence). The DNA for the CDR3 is TGTGCCAGTAGTATGGGCCCGGGACAGAATAGCAATCAGCCCCAGCATTTT. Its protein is CASSMGPGQNSNQPQHF.

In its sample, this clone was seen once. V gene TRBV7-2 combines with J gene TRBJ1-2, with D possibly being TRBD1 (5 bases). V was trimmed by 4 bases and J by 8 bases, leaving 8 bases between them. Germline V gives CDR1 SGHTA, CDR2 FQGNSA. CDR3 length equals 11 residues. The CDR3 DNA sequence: TGTGCCAGCAGCTCAAAGGGGGGCTACACCTTC. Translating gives CASSSKGGYTF.

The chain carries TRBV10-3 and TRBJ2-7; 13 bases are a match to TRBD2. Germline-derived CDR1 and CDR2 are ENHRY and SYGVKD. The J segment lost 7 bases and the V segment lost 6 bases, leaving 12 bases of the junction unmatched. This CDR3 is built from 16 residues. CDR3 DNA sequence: TGTGCCATCAGGGGGGCCACTAGCGGGGGGGCGTGGGAGCAGTACTTC. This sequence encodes CAIRGATSGGAWEQYF.

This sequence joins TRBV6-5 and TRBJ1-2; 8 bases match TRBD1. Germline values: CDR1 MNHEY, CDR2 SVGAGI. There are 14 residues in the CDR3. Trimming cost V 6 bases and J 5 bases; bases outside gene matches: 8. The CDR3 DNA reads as TGTGCCAGCAGCTCCGGGACAGGCGTATATGGCTACACCTTC. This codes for CASSSGTGVYGYTF.

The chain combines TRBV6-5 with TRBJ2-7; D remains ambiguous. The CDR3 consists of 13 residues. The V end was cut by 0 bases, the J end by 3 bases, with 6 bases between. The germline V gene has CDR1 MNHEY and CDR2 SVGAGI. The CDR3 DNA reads TGTGCCAGCAGTTACTCGATAGACTACGAGCAGTACTTC. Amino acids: CASSYSIDYEQYF.

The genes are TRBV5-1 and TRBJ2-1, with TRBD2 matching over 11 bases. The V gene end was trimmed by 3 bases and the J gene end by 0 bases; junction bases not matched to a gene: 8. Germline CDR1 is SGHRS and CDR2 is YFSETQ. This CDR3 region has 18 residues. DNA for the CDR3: TGCGCCAGCAGCTGGCTAGCGGGGGGCACAAACTCCTACAATGAGCAGTTCTTC. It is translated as CASSWLAGGTNSYNEQFF.

The CDR3 loop reads CASSVVGTGVGASGANVLTF. The DNA for the CDR3 is TGTGCCAGCAGCGTAGTTGGGACAGGGGTGGGGGCCTCTGGGGCCAACGTCCTGACTTTC. The chain links TRBV9 to TRBJ2-6; TRBD1 matches at 10 bases. Germline V gene lookup returns CDR1 SGDLS and CDR2 YYNGEE. With V trimmed by 0 bases and J by 0 bases, 9 bases remained unmatched. CDR3 length: 20 residues.

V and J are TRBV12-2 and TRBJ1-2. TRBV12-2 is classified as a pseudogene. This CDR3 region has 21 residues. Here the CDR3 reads CASRLEEFEGSYTYLPYGYTF. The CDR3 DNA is TGTGCAAGTCGCTTAGAAGAGTTCGAGGGTTCTTACACCTATCTTCCGTATGGCTACACCTTC.

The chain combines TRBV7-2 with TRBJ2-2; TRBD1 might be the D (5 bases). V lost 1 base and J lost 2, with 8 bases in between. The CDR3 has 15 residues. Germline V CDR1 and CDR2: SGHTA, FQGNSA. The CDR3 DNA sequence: TGTGCCAGCAGCTTAGTGACAGTAAACACCGGGGAGCTGTTTTTT. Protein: CASSLVTVNTGELFF.

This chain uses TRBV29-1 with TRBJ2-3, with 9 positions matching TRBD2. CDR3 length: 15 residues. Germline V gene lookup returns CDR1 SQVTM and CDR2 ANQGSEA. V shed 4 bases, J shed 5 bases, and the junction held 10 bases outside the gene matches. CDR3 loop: CSVALASGVGDTQYF. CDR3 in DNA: TGCAGCGTTGCTTTGGCTAGCGGGGTTGGAGATACGCAGTATTTT.

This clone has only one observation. CDR3 bases: TGTGCCAGCAGCACCATTAGCGGGGGGACCCTCCAAGAGACCCAGTACTTC. Amino acids: CASSTISGGTLQETQYF. V and J are TRBV7-9 and TRBJ2-5, with 10 positions matching TRBD2. The length of the CDR3 is 17 residues. Looked up from germline, CDR1 is SEHNR and CDR2 is FQNEAQ (reference sequence). V lost 5 bases to trimming and J lost 1 base; unmatched junction nucleotides: 10.

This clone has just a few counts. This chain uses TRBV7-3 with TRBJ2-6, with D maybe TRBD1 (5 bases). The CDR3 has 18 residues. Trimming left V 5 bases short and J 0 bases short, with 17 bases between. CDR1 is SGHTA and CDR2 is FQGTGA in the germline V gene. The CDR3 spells CASSPQTVSSSGANVLTF. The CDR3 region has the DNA TGTGCCAGCAGCCCTCAGACAGTTTCAAGCTCTGGGGCCAACGTCCTGACTTTC.

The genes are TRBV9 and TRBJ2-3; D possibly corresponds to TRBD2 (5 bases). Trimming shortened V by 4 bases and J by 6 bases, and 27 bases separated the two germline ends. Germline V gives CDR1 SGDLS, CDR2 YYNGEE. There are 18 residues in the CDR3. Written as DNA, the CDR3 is TGTGCCAGCAGCCCGGGTAGGGCGAGCGGCGTGATAAGGGATACGCAGTATTTT. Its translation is CASSPGRASGVIRDTQYF. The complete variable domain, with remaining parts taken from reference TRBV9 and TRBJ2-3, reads DSGVTQTPKHLITATGQRVTLRCSPRSGDLSVYWYQQSLDQGLQFLIQYYNGEERAKGNILERFSAQQFPDLHSELNLSSLELGDSALYFCASSPGRASGVIRDTQYFGPGTRLTVL.

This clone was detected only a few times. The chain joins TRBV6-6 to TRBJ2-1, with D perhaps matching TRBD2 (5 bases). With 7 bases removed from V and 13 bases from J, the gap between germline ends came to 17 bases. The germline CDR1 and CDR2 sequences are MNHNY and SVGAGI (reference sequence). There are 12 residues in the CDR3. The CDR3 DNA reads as TGTGCCAGCACCAACGCGGGCGATCATCAGTTCTTC. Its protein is CASTNAGDHQFF.

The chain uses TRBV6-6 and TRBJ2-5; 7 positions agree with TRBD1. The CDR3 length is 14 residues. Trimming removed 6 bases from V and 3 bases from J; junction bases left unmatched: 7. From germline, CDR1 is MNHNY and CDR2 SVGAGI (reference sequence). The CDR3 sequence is CASSSGTAEETQYF. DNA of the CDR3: TGTGCCAGCAGCTCCGGGACAGCGGAAGAGACCCAGTACTTC.

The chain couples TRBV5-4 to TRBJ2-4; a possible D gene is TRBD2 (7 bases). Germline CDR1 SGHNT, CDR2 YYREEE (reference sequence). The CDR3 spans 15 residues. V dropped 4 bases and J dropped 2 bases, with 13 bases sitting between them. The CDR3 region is CASSPEGGTKNIQYF. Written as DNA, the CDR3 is TGTGCCAGCAGCCCGGAGGGGGGGACCAAAAACATTCAGTACTTC.

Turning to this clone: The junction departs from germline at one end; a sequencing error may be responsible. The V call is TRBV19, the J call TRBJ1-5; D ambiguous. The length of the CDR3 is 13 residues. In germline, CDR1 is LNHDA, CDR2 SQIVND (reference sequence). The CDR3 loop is CASSMDGNQPQHF. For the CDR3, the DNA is TGTGCCAGTAGTATGGACGGGAATCAACCCCAGCATTTT.

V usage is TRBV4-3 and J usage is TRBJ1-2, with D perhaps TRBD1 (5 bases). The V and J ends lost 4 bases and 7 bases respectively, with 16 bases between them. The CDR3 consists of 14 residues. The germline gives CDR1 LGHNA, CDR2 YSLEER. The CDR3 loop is CASSLFGGSGGYTF. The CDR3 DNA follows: TGCGCCAGCAGCCTATTTGGGGGGTCGGGTGGCTACACCTTC.

The CDR3 region is CASSSPRLAGGRTQFF. As DNA, the CDR3 is TGTGCCAGCAGCTCCCCTAGACTAGCGGGGGGACGCACCCAGTTCTTC. The chain uses TRBV11-2 and TRBJ2-1; 13 bases match TRBD2. Germline V gene lookup returns CDR1 SGHAT and CDR2 FQNNGV. The length of the CDR3 is 16 residues. With 4 bases clipped from V and 13 bases from J, the junction kept 13 bases outside the gene matches.